The present T cell receptor beta chain was sequenced within a study of blood T cell repertoires in COVID-19. Study-level background: Acute and convalescent COVID-19 samples came from the United States, Italy and Spain.

Which cohort a participant joined came from the clinical history participants gave. Here immunoSEQ multiplex PCR was the method, and the copy in TCRdb shows in-frame clones only, minus some. The sample includes 170,000 or so clones, more than 80% of them seen just once. Germline values: CDR1 MNHEY, CDR2 SMNVEV (reference sequence). This CDR3 comprises 16 residues. Trimming removed 7 bases from V and 6 bases from J; junction bases left unmatched: 13. The sequenced sample consisted of PBMCs or T cells enriched from blood (not recorded which). This sequence was found in a man in his forties who had recovered from COVID-19. V is TRBV27 and J is TRBJ2-2; 8 bases are a match to TRBD1. CDR3 in amino acids: CASTRQGLTSAGELFF. The CDR3, as DNA: TGTGCCAGCACCCGACAGGGGTTAACGTCGGCCGGGGAGCTGTTTTTT.